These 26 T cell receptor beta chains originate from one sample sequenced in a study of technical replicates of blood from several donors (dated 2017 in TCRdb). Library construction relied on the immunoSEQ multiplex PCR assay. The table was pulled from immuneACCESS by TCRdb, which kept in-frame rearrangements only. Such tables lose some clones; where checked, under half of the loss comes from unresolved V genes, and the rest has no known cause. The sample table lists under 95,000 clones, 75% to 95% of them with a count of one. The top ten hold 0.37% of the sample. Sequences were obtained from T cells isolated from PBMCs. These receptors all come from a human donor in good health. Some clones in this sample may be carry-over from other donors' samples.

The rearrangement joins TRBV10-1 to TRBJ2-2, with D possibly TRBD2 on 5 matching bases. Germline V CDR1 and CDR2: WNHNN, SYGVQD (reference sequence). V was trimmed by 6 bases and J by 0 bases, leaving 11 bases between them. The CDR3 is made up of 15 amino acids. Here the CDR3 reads CASSPRLPNTGELFF. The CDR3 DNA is TGCGCCAGCAGCCCGAGACTACCGAACACCGGGGAGCTGTTTTTT.

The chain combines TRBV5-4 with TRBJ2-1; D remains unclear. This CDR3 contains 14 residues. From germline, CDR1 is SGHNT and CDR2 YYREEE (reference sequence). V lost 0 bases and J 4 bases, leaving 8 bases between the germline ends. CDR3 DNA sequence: TGTGCCAGCAGCTTGGGGTCGCTATACAATGAGCAGTTCTTC. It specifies CASSLGSLYNEQFF.

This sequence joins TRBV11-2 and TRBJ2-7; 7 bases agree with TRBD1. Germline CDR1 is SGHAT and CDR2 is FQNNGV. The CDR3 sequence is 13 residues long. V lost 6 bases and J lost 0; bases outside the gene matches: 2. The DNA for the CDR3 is TGTGCCAGCAGGGGGACAGTCTCCTACGAGCAGTACTTC. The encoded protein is CASRGTVSYEQYF.

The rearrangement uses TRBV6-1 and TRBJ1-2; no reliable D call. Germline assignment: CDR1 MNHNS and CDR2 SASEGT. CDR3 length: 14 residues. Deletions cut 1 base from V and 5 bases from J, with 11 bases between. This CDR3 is CASSEVPGKYGYTF. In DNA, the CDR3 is TGTGCCAGCAGTGAAGTGCCGGGGAAATATGGCTACACCTTC.

CDR3 residues: CASRQTGEVQPQHF. CDR3 DNA: TGTGCCAGCAGGCAAACAGGGGAGGTTCAGCCCCAGCATTTT. The gene calls are TRBV27 and TRBJ1-5; 7 bases fit TRBD1. V shed 6 bases and J 6 bases; nucleotides not matched to a gene: 8. CDR3 size: 14 residues. Germline-derived CDR1 and CDR2 are MNHEY and SMNVEV (reference sequence).

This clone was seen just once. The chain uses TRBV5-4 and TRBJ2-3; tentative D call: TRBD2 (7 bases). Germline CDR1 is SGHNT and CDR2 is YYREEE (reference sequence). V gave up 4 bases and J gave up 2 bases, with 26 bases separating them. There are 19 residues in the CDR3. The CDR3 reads CASSKTGDYRVTDTDTQYF. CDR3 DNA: TGTGCCAGCAGCAAGACGGGGGACTACAGGGTTACGGACACAGATACGCAGTATTTT.

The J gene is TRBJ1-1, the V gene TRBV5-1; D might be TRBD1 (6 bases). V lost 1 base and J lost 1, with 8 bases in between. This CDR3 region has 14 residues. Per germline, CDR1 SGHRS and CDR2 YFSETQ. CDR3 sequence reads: CASSLQGPNTEAFF. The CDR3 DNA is TGCGCCAGCAGCTTGCAGGGGCCGAACACTGAAGCTTTCTTT.

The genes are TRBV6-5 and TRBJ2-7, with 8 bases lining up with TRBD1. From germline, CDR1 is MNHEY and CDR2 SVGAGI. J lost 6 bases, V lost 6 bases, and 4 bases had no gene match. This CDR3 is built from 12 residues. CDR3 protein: CASSFQGAEQYF. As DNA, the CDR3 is TGTGCCAGCAGCTTTCAGGGGGCCGAGCAGTACTTC.

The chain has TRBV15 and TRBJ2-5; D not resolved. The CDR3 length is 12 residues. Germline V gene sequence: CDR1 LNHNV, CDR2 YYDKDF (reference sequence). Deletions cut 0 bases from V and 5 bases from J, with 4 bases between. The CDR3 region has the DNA TGTGCCACCAGCAGAGATCGGGAGACCCAGTACTTC. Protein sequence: CATSRDRETQYF.

The CDR3 sequence: CASSQPHRGTNEKLFF. The DNA for the CDR3 is TGCGCCAGCAGCCAACCTCACAGGGGGACTAATGAAAAACTGTTTTTT. The chain uses TRBV4-1 and TRBJ1-4, with 8 bases fitting TRBD1. Germline V gene sequence: CDR1 MGHRA, CDR2 YSYEKL. V lost 2 bases, J lost 2 bases, and 4 bases stayed unmatched. This CDR3 has 16 residues.

CDR3 sequence reads: CASSQTSGSYNEQFF. The CDR3 nucleotides are TGTGCCAGCAGCCAGACTAGCGGGTCCTACAATGAGCAGTTCTTC. The chain combines TRBV5-4 with TRBJ2-1; 10 bases are shared with TRBD2. Unmatched junction bases numbered 2, after V lost 4 bases and J lost 1 base. CDR1 and CDR2 from the germline V gene are SGHNT and YYREEE (reference sequence). The length of the CDR3 is 15 residues.

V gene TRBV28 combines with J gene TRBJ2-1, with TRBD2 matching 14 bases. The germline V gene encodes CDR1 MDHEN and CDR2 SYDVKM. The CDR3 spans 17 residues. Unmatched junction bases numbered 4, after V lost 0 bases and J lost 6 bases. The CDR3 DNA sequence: TGTGCCAGCAGTTTATGGACTAGCGGGAGGGCCCTCAATGAGCAGTTCTTC. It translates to CASSLWTSGRALNEQFF.

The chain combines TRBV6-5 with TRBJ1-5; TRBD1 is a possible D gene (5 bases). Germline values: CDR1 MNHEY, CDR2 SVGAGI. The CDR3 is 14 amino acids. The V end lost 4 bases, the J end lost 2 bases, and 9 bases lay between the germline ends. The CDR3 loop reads CASSSRQRNQPQHF. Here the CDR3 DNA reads TGTGCCAGCAGTTCCCGACAGCGCAATCAGCCCCAGCATTTT.

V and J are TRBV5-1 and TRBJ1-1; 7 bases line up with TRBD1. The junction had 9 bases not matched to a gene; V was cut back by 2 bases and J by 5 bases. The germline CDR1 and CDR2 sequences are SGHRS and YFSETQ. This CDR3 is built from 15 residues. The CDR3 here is CASSLRGGQWTEAFF. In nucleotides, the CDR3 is TGCGCCAGCAGCTTACGAGGGGGCCAGTGGACTGAAGCTTTCTTT.

Here the CDR3 DNA reads TGTGCCAGCAGCCCCCCGGTTTTGTTTCACACCTTC. Its translation: CASSPPVLFHTF. This chain links TRBV7-9 with TRBJ1-2; no clear D gene. Per the germline V gene, CDR1 is SEHNR and CDR2 is FQNEAQ (reference sequence). V was trimmed by 5 bases and J by 12 bases, leaving 16 bases between them. The CDR3 loop spans 12 amino acids.

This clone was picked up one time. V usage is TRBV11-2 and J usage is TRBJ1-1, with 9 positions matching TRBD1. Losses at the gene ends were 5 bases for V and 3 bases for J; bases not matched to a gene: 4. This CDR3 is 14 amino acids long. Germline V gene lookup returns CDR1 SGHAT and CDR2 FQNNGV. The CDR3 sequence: CASSGQGRYTEAFF. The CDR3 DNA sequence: TGTGCCAGCAGCGGACAGGGGCGATACACTGAAGCTTTCTTT.

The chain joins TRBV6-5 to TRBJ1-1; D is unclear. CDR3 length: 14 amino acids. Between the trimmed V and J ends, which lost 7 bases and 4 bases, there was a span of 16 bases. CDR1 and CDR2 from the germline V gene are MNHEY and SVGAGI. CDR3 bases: TGTGCCAGCACTCCCATGCGGGGAAGCACTGAAGCTTTCTTT. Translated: CASTPMRGSTEAFF.

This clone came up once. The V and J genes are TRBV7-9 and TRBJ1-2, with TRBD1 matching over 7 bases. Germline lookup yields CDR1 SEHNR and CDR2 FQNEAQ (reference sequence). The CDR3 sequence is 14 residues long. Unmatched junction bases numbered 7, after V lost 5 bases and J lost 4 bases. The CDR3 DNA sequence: TGTGCCAGCAGCCCCGGGACAGCCTTCTATGGCTACACCTTC. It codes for CASSPGTAFYGYTF.

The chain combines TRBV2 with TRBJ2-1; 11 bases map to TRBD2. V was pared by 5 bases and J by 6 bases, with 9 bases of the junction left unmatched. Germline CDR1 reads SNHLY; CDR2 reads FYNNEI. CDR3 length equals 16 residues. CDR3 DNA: TGTGCCAGCAGTCCCCAGACTAGCGGGACCGCCAATGAGCAGTTCTTC. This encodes CASSPQTSGTANEQFF.

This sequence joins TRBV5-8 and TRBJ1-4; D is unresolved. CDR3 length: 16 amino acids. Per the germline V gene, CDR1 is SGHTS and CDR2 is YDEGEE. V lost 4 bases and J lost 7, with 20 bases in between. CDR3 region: CASSTGRVQISEKLFF. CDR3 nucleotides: TGTGCCAGCAGCACTGGGCGGGTCCAGATCTCTGAAAAACTGTTTTTT.

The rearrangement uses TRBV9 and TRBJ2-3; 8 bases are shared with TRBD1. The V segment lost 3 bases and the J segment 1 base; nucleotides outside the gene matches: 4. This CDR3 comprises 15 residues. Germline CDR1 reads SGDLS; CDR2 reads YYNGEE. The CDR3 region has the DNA TGTGCCAGCAGCGGGGGACAGGCGGGCACAGATACGCAGTATTTT. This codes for CASSGGQAGTDTQYF.

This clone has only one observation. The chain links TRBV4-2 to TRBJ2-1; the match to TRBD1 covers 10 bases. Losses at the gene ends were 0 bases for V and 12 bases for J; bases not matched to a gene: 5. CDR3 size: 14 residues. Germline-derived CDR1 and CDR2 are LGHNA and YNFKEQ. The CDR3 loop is CASSQERGDRGQFF. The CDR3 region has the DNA TGTGCCAGCAGCCAAGAGCGGGGGGACAGGGGGCAGTTCTTC.

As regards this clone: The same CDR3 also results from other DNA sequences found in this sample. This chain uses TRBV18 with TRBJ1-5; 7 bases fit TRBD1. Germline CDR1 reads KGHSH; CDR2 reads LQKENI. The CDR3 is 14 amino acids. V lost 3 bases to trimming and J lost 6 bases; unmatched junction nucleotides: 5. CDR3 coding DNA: TGTGCCAGCTCACCTGAGGGGGCTAGTCAGCCCCAGCATTTT. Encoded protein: CASSPEGASQPQHF.

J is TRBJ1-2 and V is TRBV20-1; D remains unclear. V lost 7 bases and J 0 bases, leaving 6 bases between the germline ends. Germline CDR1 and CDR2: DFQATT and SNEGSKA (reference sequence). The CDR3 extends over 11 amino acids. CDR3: CSVRANYGYTF. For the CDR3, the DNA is TGCAGTGTACGAGCTAACTATGGCTACACCTTC.

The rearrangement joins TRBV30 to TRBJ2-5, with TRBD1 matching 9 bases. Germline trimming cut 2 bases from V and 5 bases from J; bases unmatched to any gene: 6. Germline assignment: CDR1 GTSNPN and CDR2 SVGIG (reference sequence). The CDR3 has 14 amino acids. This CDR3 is CAWSPQGAGETQYF. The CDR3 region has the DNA TGTGCCTGGAGTCCACAGGGGGCAGGGGAGACCCAGTACTTC. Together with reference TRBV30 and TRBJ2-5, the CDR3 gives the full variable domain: SQTIHQWPATLVQPVGSPLSLECTVEGTSNPNLYWYRQAAGRGLQLLFYSVGIGQISSEVPQNLSASRPQDRQFILSSKKLLLSDSGFYLCAWSPQGAGETQYFGPGTRLLVL.

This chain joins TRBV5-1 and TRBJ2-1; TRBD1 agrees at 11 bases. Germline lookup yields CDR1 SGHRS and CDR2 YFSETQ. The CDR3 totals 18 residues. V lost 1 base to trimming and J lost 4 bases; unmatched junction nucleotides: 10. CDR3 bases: TGCGCCAGCAGCTTGATGGGCACACGGGACAGGGGGTACAATGAGCAGTTCTTC. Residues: CASSLMGTRDRGYNEQFF. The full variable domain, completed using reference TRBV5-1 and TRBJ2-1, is KAGVTQTPRYLIKTRGQQVTLSCSPISGHRSVSWYQQTPGQGLQFLFEYFSETQRNKGNFPGRFSGRQFSNSRSEMNVSTLELGDSALYLCASSLMGTRDRGYNEQFFGPGTRLTVL.